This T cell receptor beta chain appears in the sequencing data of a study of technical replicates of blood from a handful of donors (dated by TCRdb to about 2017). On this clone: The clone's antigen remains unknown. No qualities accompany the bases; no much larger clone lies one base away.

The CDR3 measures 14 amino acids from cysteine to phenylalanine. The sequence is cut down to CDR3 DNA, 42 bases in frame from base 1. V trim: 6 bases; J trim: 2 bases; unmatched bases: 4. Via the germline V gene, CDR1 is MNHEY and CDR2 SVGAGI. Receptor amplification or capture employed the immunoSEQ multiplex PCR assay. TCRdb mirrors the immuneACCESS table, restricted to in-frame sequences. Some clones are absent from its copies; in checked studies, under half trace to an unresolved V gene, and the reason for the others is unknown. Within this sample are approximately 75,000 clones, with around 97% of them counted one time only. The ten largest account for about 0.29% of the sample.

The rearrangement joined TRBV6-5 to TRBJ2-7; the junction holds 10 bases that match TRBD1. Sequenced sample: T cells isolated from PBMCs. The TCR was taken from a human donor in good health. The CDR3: CASSQGQGAYEQYF. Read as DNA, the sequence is TGTGCCAGCAGCCAAGGACAGGGGGCCTACGAGCAGTACTTC.